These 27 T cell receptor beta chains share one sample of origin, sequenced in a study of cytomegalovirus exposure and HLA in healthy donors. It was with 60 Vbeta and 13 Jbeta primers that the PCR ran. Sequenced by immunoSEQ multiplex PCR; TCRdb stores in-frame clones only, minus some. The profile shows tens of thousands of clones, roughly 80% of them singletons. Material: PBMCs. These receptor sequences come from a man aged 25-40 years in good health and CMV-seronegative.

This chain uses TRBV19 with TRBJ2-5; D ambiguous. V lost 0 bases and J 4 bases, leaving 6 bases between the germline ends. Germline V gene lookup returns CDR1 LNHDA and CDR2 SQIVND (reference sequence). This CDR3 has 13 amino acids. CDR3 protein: CASSIDRGETQYF. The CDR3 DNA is TGTGCCAGTAGTATAGATCGCGGAGAGACCCAGTACTTC. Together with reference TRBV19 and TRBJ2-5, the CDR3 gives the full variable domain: DGGITQSPKYLFRKEGQNVTLSCEQNLNHDAMYWYRQDPGQGLRLIYYSQIVNDFQKGDIAEGYSVSREKKESFPLTVTSAQKNPTAFYLCASSIDRGETQYFGPGTRLLVL.

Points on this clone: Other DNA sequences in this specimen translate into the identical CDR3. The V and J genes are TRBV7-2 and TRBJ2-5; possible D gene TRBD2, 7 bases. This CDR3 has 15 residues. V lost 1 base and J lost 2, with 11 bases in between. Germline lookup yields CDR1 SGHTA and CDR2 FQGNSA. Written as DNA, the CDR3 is TGTGCCAGCAGCTTAGGGGGGGGGCCGCAAGAGACCCAGTACTTC. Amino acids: CASSLGGGPQETQYF.

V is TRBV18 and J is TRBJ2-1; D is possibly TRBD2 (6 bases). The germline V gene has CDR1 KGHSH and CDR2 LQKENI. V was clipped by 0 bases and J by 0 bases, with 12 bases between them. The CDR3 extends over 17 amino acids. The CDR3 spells CASSPPSGLSSYNEQFF. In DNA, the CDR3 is TGTGCCAGCTCACCACCGAGCGGGCTGAGCTCCTACAATGAGCAGTTCTTC.

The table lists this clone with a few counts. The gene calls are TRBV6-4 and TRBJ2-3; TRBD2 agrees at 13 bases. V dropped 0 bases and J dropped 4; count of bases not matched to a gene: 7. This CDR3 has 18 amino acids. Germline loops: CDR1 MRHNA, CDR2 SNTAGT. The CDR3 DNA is TGTGCCAGCAGTGACTCTAGTAGGACTAGCGGGGGCCCAGATACGCAGTATTTT. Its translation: CASSDSSRTSGGPDTQYF.

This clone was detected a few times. CDR3 sequence reads: CASSRAGGNYGYTF. CDR3 nucleotides: TGTGCCAGTAGTCGGGCAGGGGGAAACTATGGCTACACCTTC. The chain employs TRBV19 and TRBJ1-2; 7 bases line up with TRBD1. The CDR3 contains 14 residues. Germline CDR1 LNHDA, CDR2 SQIVND (reference sequence). V was pared by 5 bases and J by 2 bases, with 5 bases of the junction left unmatched.

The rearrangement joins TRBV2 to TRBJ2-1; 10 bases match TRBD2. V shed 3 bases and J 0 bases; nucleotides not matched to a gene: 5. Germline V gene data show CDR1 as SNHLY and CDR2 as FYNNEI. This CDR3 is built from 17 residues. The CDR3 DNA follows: TGTGCCAGCAGTGACACTAGCGGGGCAAGCTCCTACAATGAGCAGTTCTTC. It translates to CASSDTSGASSYNEQFF.

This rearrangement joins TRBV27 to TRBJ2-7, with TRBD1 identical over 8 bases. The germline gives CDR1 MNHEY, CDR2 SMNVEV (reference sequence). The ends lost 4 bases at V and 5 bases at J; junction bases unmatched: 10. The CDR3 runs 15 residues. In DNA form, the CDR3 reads TGTGCCAGCAGTTCGAGGACAGGGCGGGTTCACGAGCAGTACTTC. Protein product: CASSSRTGRVHEQYF.

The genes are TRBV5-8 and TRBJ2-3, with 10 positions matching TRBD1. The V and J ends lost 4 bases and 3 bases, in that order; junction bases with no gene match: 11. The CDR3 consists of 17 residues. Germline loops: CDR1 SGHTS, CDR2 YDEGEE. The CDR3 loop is CASSQAFGTGDTDTQYF. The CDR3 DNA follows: TGTGCCAGCAGCCAGGCCTTCGGGACAGGGGATACAGATACGCAGTATTTT.

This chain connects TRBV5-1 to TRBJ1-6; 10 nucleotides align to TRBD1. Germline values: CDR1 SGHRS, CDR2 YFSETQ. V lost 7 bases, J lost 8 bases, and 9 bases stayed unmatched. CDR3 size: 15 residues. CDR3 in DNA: TGCGCCAGCCGACAGGGGGCGTTTTTTGATTCACCCCTCCACTTT. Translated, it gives CASRQGAFFDSPLHF.

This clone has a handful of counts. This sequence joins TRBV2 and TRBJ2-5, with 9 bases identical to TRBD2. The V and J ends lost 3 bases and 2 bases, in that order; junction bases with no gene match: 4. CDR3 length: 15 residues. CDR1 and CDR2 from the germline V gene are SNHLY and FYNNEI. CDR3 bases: TGTGCCAGCAGTGATCGGGCGGGAGGGCAAGAGACCCAGTACTTC. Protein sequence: CASSDRAGGQETQYF.

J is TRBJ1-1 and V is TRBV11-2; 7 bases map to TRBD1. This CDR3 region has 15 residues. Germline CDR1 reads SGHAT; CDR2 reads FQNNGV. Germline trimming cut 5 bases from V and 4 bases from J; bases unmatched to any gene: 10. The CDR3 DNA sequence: TGTGCCAGCAGCCCCCGACAGGGTCTGAGCACTGAAGCTTTCTTT. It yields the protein CASSPRQGLSTEAFF.

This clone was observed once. This CDR3 is CAISLRTSGGSTDTQYF. The CDR3 DNA sequence: TGTGCCATCAGCCTTCGGACTAGCGGGGGGAGCACAGATACGCAGTATTTT. V gene TRBV10-3 combines with J gene TRBJ2-3, with 14 bases lining up with TRBD2. Looked up from germline, CDR1 is ENHRY and CDR2 is SYGVKD. This CDR3 spans 17 amino acids. V shed 6 bases, J shed 0 bases, and the junction held 5 bases outside the gene matches.

CDR3 protein: CASSVQGQASYGYTF. The DNA of the CDR3 is TGTGCCAGCAGCGTACAGGGACAGGCTTCGTATGGCTACACCTTC. The chain combines TRBV9 with TRBJ1-2, with 8 bases aligning to TRBD1. CDR3 size: 15 residues. After removal of 1 base from V and 5 bases from J, the junction contained 7 bases not matched to a gene. Germline V lookup: CDR1 SGDLS, CDR2 YYNGEE.

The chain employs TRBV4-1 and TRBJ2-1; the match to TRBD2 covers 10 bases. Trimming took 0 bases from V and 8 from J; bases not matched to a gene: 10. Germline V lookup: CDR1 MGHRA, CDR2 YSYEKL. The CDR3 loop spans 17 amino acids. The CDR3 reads CASSQDTSLAGEDEQFF. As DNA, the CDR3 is TGCGCCAGCAGCCAAGATACGAGTCTAGCGGGGGAGGATGAGCAGTTCTTC.

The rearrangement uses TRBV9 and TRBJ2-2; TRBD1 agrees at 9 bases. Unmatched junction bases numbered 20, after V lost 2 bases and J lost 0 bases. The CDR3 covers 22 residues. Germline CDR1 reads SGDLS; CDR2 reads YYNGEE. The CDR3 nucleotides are TGTGCCAGCAGCGTTGCACCGATGACCGGGACAGGGCCTTTCTCGAACACCGGGGAGCTGTTTTTT. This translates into CASSVAPMTGTGPFSNTGELFF.

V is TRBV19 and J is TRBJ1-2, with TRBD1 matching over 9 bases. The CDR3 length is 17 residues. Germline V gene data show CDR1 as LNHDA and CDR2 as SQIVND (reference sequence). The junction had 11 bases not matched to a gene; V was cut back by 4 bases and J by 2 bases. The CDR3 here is CASSRRDRENSNYGYTF. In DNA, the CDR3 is TGTGCCAGTAGTAGACGGGACAGGGAAAACTCCAACTATGGCTACACCTTC.

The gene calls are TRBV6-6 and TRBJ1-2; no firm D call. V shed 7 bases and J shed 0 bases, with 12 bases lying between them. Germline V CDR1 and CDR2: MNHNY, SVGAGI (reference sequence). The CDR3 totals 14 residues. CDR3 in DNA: TGTGCCAGCACCCGACCGGGGTCTAACTATGGCTACACCTTC. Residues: CASTRPGSNYGYTF.

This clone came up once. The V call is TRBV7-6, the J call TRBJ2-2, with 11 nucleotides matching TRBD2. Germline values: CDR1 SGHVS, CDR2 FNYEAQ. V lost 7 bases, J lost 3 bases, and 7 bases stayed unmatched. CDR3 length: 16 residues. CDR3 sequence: CASTLLAGDHTGELFF. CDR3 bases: TGTGCCAGCACCCTACTAGCGGGGGACCACACCGGGGAGCTGTTTTTT.

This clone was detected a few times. DNA for the CDR3: TGTGCCAGCAGTGTGGTAGCGGGAGACTACAATGAGCAGTTCTTC. Its protein is CASSVVAGDYNEQFF. This chain connects TRBV6-4 to TRBJ2-1; 9 bases match TRBD2. CDR1 is MRHNA, CDR2 SNTAGT, per germline. V dropped 4 bases and J dropped 3; count of bases not matched to a gene: 4. The length of the CDR3 is 15 residues.

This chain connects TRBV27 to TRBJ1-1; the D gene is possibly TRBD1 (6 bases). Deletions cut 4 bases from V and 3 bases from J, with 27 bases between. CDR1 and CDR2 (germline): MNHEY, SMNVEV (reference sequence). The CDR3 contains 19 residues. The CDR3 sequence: CASSSQIATGHWDHTEAFF. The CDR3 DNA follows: TGTGCCAGCAGTTCCCAGATTGCGACAGGCCATTGGGACCACACTGAAGCTTTCTTT.

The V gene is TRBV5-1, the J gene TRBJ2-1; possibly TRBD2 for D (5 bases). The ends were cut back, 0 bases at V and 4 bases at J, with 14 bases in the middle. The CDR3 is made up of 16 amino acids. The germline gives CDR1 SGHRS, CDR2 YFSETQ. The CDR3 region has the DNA TGCGCCAGCAGCTTGGGTCGGGTTTCGGGGTACAATGAGCAGTTCTTC. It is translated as CASSLGRVSGYNEQFF. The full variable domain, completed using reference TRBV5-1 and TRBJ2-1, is KAGVTQTPRYLIKTRGQQVTLSCSPISGHRSVSWYQQTPGQGLQFLFEYFSETQRNKGNFPGRFSGRQFSNSRSEMNVSTLELGDSALYLCASSLGRVSGYNEQFFGPGTRLTVL.

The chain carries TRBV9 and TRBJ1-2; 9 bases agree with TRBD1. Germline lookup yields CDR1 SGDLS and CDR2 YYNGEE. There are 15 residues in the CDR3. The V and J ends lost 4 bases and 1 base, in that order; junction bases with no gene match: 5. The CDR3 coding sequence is TGTGCCAGCAGCCCGGGACAGGGCCTTAACTATGGCTACACCTTC. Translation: CASSPGQGLNYGYTF.

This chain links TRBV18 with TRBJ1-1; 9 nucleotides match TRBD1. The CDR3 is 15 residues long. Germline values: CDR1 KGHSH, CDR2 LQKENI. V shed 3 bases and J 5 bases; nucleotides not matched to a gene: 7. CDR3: CASSPLATGGTEAFF. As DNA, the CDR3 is TGTGCCAGCTCACCCCTCGCGACAGGGGGAACTGAAGCTTTCTTT.

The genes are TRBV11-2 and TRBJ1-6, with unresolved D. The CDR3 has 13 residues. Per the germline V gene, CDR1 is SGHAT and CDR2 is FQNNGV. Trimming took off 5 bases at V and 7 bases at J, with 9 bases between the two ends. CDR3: CASSLTRNSPLHF. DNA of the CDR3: TGTGCCAGCAGCCTTACCAGGAATTCACCCCTCCACTTT.

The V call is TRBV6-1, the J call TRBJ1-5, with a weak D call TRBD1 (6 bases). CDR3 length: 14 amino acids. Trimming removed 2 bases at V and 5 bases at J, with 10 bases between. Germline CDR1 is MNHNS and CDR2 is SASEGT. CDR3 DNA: TGTGCCAGCAGTGAACAGGGGCCGTATCAGCCCCAGCATTTT. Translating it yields CASSEQGPYQPQHF.

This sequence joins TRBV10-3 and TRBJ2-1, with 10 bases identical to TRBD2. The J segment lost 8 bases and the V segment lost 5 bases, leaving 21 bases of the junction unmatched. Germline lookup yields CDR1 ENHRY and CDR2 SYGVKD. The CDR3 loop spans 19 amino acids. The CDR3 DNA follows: TGTGCCATCAGTACCCGGCTTGTGGCAGCGGGAGGGCCCGCGGATGAGCAGTTCTTC. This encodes CAISTRLVAAGGPADEQFF.

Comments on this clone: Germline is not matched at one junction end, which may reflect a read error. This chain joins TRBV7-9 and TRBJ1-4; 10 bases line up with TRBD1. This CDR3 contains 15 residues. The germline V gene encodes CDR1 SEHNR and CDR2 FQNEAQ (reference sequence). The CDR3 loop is CSSSLVGQGYEKLFF. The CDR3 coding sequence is TGTTCCAGCAGCTTAGTGGGACAGGGGTATGAAAAACTGTTTTTT.